Given below is one TCR beta chain in context. Sequencing used immunoSEQ multiplex PCR; TCRdb keeps in-frame clones, though not all of them. The table shows around 150,000 clones, with around 90% occurring only once. The record originates from a study of control samples from healthy donors and cancer patients. The CDR3 runs to 16 residues. Germline loops: CDR1 LGHNT, CDR2 FRNRAP. V shed 1 base and J shed 10 bases, with 22 bases lying between them. The TCR was taken from a young man in good health. Input material: blood. V usage is TRBV12-5 and J usage is TRBJ1-1, with D possibly TRBD1 on 5 matching bases. In DNA form, the CDR3 reads TGTGCTAGTGGTTTGGGAGCCGGGGGGGTTCCCTCTCGAGCTTTCTTT. This codes for CASGLGAGGVPSRAFF.